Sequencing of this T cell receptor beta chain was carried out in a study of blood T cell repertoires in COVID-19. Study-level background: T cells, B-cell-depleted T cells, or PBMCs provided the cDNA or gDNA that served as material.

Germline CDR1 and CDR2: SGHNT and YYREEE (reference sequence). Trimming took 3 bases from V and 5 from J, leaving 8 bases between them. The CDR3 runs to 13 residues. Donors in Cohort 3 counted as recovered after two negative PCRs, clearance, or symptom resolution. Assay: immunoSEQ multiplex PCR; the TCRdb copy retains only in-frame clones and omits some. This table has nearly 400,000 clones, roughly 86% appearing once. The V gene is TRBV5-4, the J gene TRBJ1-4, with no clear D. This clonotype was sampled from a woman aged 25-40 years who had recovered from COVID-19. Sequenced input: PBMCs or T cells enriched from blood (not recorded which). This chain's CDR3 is CASSSERNEKLFF. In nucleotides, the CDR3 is TGTGCCAGCAGCTCGGAGAGAAATGAAAAACTGTTTTTT.